This T cell receptor (beta chain) was identified during a study of cytomegalovirus exposure and HLA in healthy donors. This clone was seen a handful of times. What it binds is unknown. CDR1 and CDR2 from the germline V gene are SGHDT and YYEEEE. V was pared by 2 bases and J by 1 base, with 11 bases between. The CDR3 extends over 15 amino acids. The PCR contained 60 Vbeta and 13 Jbeta primers. Assay: immunoSEQ multiplex PCR; the TCRdb copy retains only in-frame clones and omits some. The table records more than 95,000 clones, around 85% of them present only once. General study points: Cytomegalovirus association was listed for approximately 160 TCR beta chains. Prior analysis indicated that the majority of TCR beta V segments exhibited productivity approximately 90% or approximately 30% of the time.

What was sequenced was PBMCs. The origin of this receptor is a man aged 18 to 30 in good health and CMV-seropositive. The chain uses TRBV5-6 and TRBJ2-3; possibly TRBD2 for D (5 bases). The CDR3 is CASSFREWGTDTQYF. For the CDR3, the DNA is TGTGCCAGCAGCTTCCGGGAATGGGGCACAGATACGCAGTATTTT. The variable domain in full, completed from reference TRBV5-6 and TRBJ2-3, reads DAGVTQSPTHLIKTRGQQVTLRCSPKSGHDTVSWYQQALGQGPQFIFQYYEEEERQRGNFPDRFSGHQFPNYSSELNVNALLLGDSALYLCASSFREWGTDTQYFGPGTRLTVL.